A selection of T cell receptor beta chains follows, all from one sample in a study of shared clonotypes between healthy human individuals. The repertoire was sequenced with immunoSEQ multiplex PCR; TCRdb's copy has only in-frame clones and lacks some. The sample comprises 740,000 or so clones, about three quarters of which are singletons, and around 2% rests with the top ten. Sequencing was carried out using memory CD4+ T cells sorted from blood. The receptors stem from a woman under 40 in good health. CDR3s include the opening cysteine and the closing phenylalanine or tryptophan. Fields, in order: CDR3 length, V gene, J gene, D gene, CDR3 DNA, CDR3 protein. D genes are given only for firm matches.

14	TRBV27	TRBJ1-1	-	TGTGCCAGCAGTTTTGCAGGCCCAAACACTGAAGCTTTCTTT	CASSFAGPNTEAFF
15	TRBV4-1	TRBJ2-7	TRBD1	TGCGCCAGCAGCCCCGGACAGGGGGAGTTCTACGAGCAGTACTTC	CASSPGQGEFYEQYF
15	TRBV9	TRBJ1-1	-	TGTGCCAGCAGCAGAAACCAGGGGTCGGGCACTGAAGCTTTCTTT	CASSRNQGSGTEAFF
13	TRBV5-1	TRBJ2-1	-	TGCGCCAGCAGGGACACCGCCTACAATGAGCAGTTCTTC	CASRDTAYNEQFF
15	TRBV7-9	TRBJ2-3	-	TGTGCTAGCGCTCCGGCAGTAGCCTACACAGATACGCAGTATTTT	CASAPAVAYTDTQYF
13	TRBV5-6	TRBJ2-3	-	TGTGCCAGCAGCTTGGGTAGCACAGATACGCAGTATTTT	CASSLGSTDTQYF
16	TRBV4-2	TRBJ1-3	-	TGTGCCAGCAGCCAAGATCCGCATGGCAGGGGAAACACCATATATTTT	CASSQDPHGRGNTIYF
16	TRBV4-1	TRBJ1-3	TRBD1	TGCGCCAGCAGCCAGGAACTGGACAGGGTTTTTAACACCATATATTTT	CASSQELDRVFNTIYF
14	TRBV19	TRBJ2-7	-	TGTGCCAGTAGTACGTTGGGTGCAAGGGACGAGCAGTACTTC	CASSTLGARDEQYF
14	TRBV18	TRBJ1-1	-	TGTGCCAGCTCACCAAACAGGGCGAACACTGAAGCTTTCTTT	CASSPNRANTEAFF